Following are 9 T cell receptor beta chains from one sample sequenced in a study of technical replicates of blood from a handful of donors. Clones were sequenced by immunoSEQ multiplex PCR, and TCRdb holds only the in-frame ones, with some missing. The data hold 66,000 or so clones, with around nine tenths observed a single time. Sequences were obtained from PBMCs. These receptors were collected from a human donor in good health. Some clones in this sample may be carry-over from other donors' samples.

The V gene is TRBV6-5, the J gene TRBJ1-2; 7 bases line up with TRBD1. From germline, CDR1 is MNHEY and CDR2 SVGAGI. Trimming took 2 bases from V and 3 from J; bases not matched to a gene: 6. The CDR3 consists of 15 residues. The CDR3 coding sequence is TGTGCCAGCAGTTACCGGGACAGACCCTACTATGGCTACACCTTC. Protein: CASSYRDRPYYGYTF.

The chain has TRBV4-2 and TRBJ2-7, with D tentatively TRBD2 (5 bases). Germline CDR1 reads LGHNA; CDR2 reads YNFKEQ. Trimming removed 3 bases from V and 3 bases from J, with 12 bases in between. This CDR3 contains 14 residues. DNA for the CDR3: TGTGCCAGCAGCCAGACTACAGCGAACTACGAGCAGTACTTC. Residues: CASSQTTANYEQYF.

This CDR3 is CASSLGAGLGGGELFF. The CDR3, as DNA: TGTGCCAGCAGCTTAGGAGCGGGCCTTGGAGGCGGGGAGCTGTTTTTT. The chain employs TRBV7-3 and TRBJ2-2; tentative D call: TRBD2 (6 bases). CDR3 length: 16 residues. Germline lookup yields CDR1 SGHTA and CDR2 FQGTGA. V was shortened by 2 bases and J by 7 bases, with 17 bases between the two germline ends.

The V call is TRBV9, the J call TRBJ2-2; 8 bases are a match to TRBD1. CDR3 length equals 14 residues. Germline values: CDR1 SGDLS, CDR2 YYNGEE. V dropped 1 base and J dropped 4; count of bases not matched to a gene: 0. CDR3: CASSVQGATGELFF. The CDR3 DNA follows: TGTGCCAGCAGCGTACAGGGGGCCACCGGGGAGCTGTTTTTT. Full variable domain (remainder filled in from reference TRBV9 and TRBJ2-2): DSGVTQTPKHLITATGQRVTLRCSPRSGDLSVYWYQQSLDQGLQFLIQYYNGEERAKGNILERFSAQQFPDLHSELNLSSLELGDSALYFCASSVQGATGELFFGEGSRLTVL.

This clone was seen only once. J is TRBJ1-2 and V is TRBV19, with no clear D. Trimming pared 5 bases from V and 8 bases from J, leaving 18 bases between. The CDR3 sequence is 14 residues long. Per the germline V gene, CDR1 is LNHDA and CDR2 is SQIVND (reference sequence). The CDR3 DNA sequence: TGTGCCAGTAGTCCACCCGGGAAAACGGAAGGCTACACCTTC. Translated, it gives CASSPPGKTEGYTF. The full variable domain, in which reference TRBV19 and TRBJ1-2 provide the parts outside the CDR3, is DGGITQSPKYLFRKEGQNVTLSCEQNLNHDAMYWYRQDPGQGLRLIYYSQIVNDFQKGDIAEGYSVSREKKESFPLTVTSAQKNPTAFYLCASSPPGKTEGYTFGSGTRLTVV.

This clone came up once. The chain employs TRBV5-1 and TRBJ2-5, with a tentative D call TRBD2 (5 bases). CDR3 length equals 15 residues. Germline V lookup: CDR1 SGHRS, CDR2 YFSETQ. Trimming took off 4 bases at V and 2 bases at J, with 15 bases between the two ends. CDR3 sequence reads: CASSGGGSSQETQYF. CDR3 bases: TGCGCCAGCAGCGGAGGCGGGTCTTCTCAAGAGACCCAGTACTTC. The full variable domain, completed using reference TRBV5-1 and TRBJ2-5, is KAGVTQTPRYLIKTRGQQVTLSCSPISGHRSVSWYQQTPGQGLQFLFEYFSETQRNKGNFPGRFSGRQFSNSRSEMNVSTLELGDSALYLCASSGGGSSQETQYFGPGTRLLVL.

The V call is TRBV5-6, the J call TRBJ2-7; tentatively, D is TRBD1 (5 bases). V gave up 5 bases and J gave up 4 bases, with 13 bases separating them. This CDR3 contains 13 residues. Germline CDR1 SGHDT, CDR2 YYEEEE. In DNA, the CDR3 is TGTGCCAGCAGATTCGACAGAGAATACGAGCAGTACTTC. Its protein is CASRFDREYEQYF.

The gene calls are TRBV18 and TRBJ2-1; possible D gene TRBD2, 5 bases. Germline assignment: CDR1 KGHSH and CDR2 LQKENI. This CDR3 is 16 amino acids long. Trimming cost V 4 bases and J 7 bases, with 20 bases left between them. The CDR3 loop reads CASSLSGNPRGNEQFF. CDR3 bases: TGTGCCAGCTCACTATCCGGGAACCCCCGAGGGAATGAGCAGTTCTTC.

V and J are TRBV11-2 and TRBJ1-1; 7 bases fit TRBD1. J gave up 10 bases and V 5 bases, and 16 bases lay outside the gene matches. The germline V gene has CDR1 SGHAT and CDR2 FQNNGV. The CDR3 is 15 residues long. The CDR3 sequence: CASSAEGTVGMVAFF. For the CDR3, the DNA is TGTGCCAGCAGCGCCGAGGGGACAGTTGGGATGGTAGCTTTCTTT.